The present T cell receptor (beta chain) was sequenced within a study of graft-versus-host responses after intestinal transplantation. Study-wide results and caveats: GvH clones turned up in recipient marrow; some had shown up first in ileum or blood.

CDR1 is SGHTA, CDR2 FQGTGA, per germline. V was trimmed by 3 bases and J by 2 bases, leaving 9 bases between them. The CDR3 has 14 residues. The table came from immunoSEQ multiplex PCR; TCRdb's copy has only in-frame clones and leaves some out. The data show approximately 130,000 clones, with around nine tenths seen just once and under 0.2% held by the top ten. Note on this clone: The target antigen is unknown.

The rearrangement joins TRBV7-3 to TRBJ2-3; D perhaps matches TRBD1 (5 bases). Sequenced material: unstimulated CD4+ T cells sorted from spleen or lymph node cells, taken before intestinal transplant. The sequence was obtained from a human donor who received an intestinal transplant. The CDR3 nucleotides read TGTGCCAGCAGCTTCGACAGATTCACAGATACGCAGTATTTT. It is translated as CASSFDRFTDTQYF.